The table lists the clone carrying this T cell receptor beta chain with a few counts. CDR3 length equals 15 residues. Deletions cut 0 bases from V and 10 bases from J, with 18 bases between. CDR1 and CDR2 (germline): SEHNR, FQNEAQ (reference sequence). This sample stems from a study of identical twins. TCRdb used MiXCR to reprocess the 5' RACE reads, holding one entry per CDR3 protein. The sample yields roughly 630,000 distinct CDR3 sequences, under 8.5% seen once. This same sample was also part of a study on yellow fever vaccine responses in identical twins.

The specimen sequenced was PBMCs. This sequence was found in a young woman in good health. The V gene is TRBV7-9, the J gene TRBJ1-1; D gene unclear. The CDR3 loop is CASSLASGSAMSAFF. CDR3 sequence (DNA): TGTGCCAGCAGCTTAGCCTCAGGCAGCGCAATGTCAGCTTTCTTT.